This passage covers 4 T cell receptor beta chains from one sample sequenced in a study of chemoradiotherapy in HPV16-positive cancers. Profiling relied on immunoSEQ multiplex PCR, and the TCRdb table lists in-frame clones only, not all of them. Among thousands of clones, around 80% were seen once, and the ten largest hold around 36%. Sampling was done from a patient who underwent chemoradiotherapy. The receptor set was obtained from a human donor with HPV-associated anogenital cancer.

The chain has TRBV18 and TRBJ2-7, with D perhaps matching TRBD2 (6 bases). V gave up 4 bases and J gave up 5 bases, with 15 bases separating them. Germline V gives CDR1 KGHSH, CDR2 LQKENI. The length of the CDR3 is 14 residues. The CDR3 reads CASSQGGGSDEQYV. The CDR3 bases are TGTGCCAGCTCACAAGGTGGGGGGTCGGACGAGCAGTACGTC.

V gene TRBV11-3 combines with J gene TRBJ2-5; D is uncertain. In germline, CDR1 is SGHNT, CDR2 YENEEA. The length of the CDR3 is 12 residues. V was pared by 9 bases and J by 2 bases, with 10 bases between. This CDR3 is CASGNGQETQYF. The CDR3 DNA sequence: TGTGCCAGTGGAAACGGTCAAGAGACCCAGTACTTC.

The chain combines TRBV7-3 with TRBJ2-3; perhaps TRBD1 as D (6 bases). Germline lookup yields CDR1 SGHTA and CDR2 FQGTGA. The V gene lost 6 bases and the J gene lost 1 base, with 11 bases spanning the gap. The CDR3 consists of 14 residues. The CDR3 loop reads CASSLKGGTDTQYF. The CDR3 DNA reads TGTGCCAGCAGTCTAAAGGGGGGCACAGATACGCAGTATTTT. Together with reference TRBV7-3 and TRBJ2-3, the CDR3 gives the full variable domain: GAGVSQTPSNKVTEKGKYVELRCDPISGHTALYWYRQSLGQGPEFLIYFQGTGAADDSGLPNDRFFAVRPEGSVSTLKIQRTERGDSAVYLCASSLKGGTDTQYFGPGTRLTVL.

This chain connects TRBV11-3 to TRBJ1-1, with D uncertain. Germline CDR1 SGHNT, CDR2 YENEEA. Trimming removed 3 bases at V and 4 bases at J, with 12 bases between. This CDR3 comprises 14 residues. The CDR3 coding sequence is TGTGCCAGCAGCTTCGGTGGGAAGGCCACTGAAGCTTTCTTT. This translates into CASSFGGKATEAFF.